One sample yielded the 3 T cell receptor beta chains listed below, sequenced in a study of T cells in women clearing cervical HPV infection. The protocol was immunoSEQ multiplex PCR, while the TCRdb copy is restricted to in-frame clones and leaves out a portion. The table for this sample gives roughly 45,000 clones. Sample: blood buffy coat. The receptor source for this set is a woman aged 18 to 75 with a cervical HPV16 infection that either progressed to CIN3+ or cleared (not recorded which).

Comments on this clone: Read data end 3 residues before the CDR3 end; the end is taken from the germline J gene. The chain combines TRBV5-4 with TRBJ2-7; a possible D gene is TRBD1 (6 bases). The CDR3 runs to 13 residues. V was trimmed by 4 bases and J by 6 bases, leaving 14 bases between them. Looked up from germline, CDR1 is SGHNT and CDR2 is YYREEE (reference sequence). CDR3 DNA, as far as it was read: TGTGCCAGCAGCCCGGTACCAGGGGCCGAG. This codes for CASSPVPGAE. The full CDR3 protein is CASSPVPGAEQYF.

Worth noting for this clone: The read ends 3 residues shy of where the CDR3 ends; the end is completed using the germline J gene. The chain recombines TRBV20-1 with TRBJ2-5; maybe TRBD2 (5 bases). Germline values: CDR1 DFQATT, CDR2 SNEGSKA (reference sequence). V was shortened by 4 bases and J by 1 base, with 10 bases between the two germline ends. The CDR3 extends over 13 amino acids. The DNA read from the CDR3 is TGCAGTGCTACGTACGGGGTCCAAGAGACC. Residues: CSATYGVQET. The complete CDR3 reads CSATYGVQETQYF.

With respect to this clone: The read is 3 residues too short to cover the CDR3 end, so that end is filled in from the germline J gene. The rearrangement joins TRBV20-1 to TRBJ2-7, with unresolved D. Trimming pared 0 bases from V and 4 bases from J, leaving 13 bases between. From germline, CDR1 is DFQATT and CDR2 SNEGSKA (reference sequence). The CDR3 is 14 amino acids. Incomplete CDR3 DNA: TGCAGTGCTAGAGATTACGTAGGGTTTTACGAG. It translates to CSARDYVGFYE. In full, the CDR3 is CSARDYVGFYEQYF.